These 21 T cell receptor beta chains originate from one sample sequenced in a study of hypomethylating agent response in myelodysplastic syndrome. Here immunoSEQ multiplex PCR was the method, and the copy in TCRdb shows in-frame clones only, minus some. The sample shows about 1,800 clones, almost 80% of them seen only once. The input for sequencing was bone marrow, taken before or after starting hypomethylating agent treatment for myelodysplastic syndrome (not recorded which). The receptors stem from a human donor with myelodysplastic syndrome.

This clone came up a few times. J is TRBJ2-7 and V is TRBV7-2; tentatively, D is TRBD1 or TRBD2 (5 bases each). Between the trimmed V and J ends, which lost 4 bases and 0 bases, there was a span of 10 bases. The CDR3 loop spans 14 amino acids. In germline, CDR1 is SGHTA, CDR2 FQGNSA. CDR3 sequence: CASSYRGPSYEQYF. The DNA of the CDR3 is TGTGCCAGCAGCTACCGGGGACCCTCCTACGAGCAGTACTTC. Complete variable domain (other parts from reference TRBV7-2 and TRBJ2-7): GAGVSQSPSNKVTEKGKDVELRCDPISGHTALYWYRQSLGQGLEFLIYFQGNSAPDKSGLPSDRFSAERTGGSVSTLTIQRTQQEDSAVYLCASSYRGPSYEQYFGPGTRLTVT.

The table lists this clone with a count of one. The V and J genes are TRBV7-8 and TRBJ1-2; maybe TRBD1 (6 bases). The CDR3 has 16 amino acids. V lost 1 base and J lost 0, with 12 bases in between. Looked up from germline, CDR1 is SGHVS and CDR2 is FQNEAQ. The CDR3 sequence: CASSLELQGSNYGYTF. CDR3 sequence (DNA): TGTGCCAGCAGCTTAGAGCTCCAGGGGTCTAACTATGGCTACACCTTC.

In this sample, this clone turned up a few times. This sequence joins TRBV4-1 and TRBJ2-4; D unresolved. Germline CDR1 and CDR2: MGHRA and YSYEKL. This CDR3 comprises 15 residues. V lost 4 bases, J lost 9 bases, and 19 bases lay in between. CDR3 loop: CASSLDPEISGIQYF. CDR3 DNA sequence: TGCGCCAGCAGCCTTGATCCGGAGATTTCAGGCATTCAGTACTTC.

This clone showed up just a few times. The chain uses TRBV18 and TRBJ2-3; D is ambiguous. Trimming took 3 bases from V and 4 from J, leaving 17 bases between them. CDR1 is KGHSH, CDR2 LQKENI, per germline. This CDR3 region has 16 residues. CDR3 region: CASSPLLTGHPDTQYF. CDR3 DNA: TGTGCCAGCTCACCGCTTTTGACCGGGCACCCAGATACGCAGTATTTT. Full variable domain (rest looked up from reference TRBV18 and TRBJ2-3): NAGVMQNPRHLVRRRGQEARLRCSPMKGHSHVYWYRQLPEEGLKFMVYLQKENIIDESGMPKERFSAEFPKEGPSILRIQQVVRGDSAAYFCASSPLLTGHPDTQYFGPGTRLTVL.

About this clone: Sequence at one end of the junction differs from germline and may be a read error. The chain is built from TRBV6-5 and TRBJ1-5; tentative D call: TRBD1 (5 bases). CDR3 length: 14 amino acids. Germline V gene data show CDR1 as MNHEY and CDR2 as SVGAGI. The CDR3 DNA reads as TGTGCCAGCAGTTACAGCAGGGCGGATCAGTCCCAGCATTTT. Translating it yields CASSYSRADQSQHF.

The DNA for the CDR3 is TGTGCCAGTAGTTGGGGAGGGTCCGGCAATCAGCCCCAGCATTTT. Protein product: CASSWGGSGNQPQHF. The chain links TRBV19 to TRBJ1-5, with no clear D. Trimming took 5 bases from V and 2 from J, leaving 13 bases between them. This CDR3 is 15 amino acids long. CDR1 and CDR2 from the germline V gene are LNHDA and SQIVND (reference sequence).

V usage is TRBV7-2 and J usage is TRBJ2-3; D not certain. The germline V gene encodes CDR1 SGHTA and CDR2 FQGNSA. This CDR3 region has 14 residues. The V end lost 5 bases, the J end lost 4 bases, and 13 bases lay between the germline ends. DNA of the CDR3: TGTGCCAGCAGCGCCAACTCAGGCGCAGATACGCAGTATTTT. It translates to CASSANSGADTQYF.

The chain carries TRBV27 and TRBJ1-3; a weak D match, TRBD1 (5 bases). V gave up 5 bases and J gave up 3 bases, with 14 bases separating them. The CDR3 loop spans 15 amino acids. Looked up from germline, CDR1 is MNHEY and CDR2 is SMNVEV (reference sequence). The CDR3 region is CASSKQGLDGNTIYF. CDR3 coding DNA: TGTGCCAGCAGTAAGCAGGGTTTGGATGGAAACACCATATATTTT.

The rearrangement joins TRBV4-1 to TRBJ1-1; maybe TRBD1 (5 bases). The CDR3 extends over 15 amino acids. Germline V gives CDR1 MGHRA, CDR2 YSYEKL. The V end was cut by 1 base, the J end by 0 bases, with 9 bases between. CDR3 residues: CASSQGGTMNTEAFF. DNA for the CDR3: TGCGCCAGCAGCCAAGGGGGGACCATGAACACTGAAGCTTTCTTT.

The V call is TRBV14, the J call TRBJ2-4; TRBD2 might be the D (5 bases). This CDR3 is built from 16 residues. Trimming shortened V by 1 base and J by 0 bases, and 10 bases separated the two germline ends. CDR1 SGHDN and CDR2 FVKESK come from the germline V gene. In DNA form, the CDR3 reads TGTGCCAGCAGCCAAGTTTCGGGGAAAGCCAAAAACATTCAGTACTTC. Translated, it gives CASSQVSGKAKNIQYF.

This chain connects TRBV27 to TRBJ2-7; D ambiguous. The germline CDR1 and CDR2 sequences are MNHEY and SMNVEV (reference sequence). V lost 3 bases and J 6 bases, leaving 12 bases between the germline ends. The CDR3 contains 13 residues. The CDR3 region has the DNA TGTGCCAGCAGTTTCACGGTCGCCTCCGAGCAGTACTTC. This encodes CASSFTVASEQYF.

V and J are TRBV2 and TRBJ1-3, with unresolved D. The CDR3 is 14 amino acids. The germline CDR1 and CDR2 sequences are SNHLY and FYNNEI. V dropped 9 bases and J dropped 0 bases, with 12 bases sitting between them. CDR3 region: CARKGSYSGNTIYF. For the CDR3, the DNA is TGTGCCAGGAAGGGCAGCTACTCTGGAAACACCATATATTTT.

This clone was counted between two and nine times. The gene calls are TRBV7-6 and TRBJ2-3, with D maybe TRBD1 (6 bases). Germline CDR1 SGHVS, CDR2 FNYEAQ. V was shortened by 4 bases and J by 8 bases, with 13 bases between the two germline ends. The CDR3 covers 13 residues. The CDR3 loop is CASSSTGGGTQYF. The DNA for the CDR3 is TGTGCCAGCAGCTCGACAGGAGGAGGTACGCAGTATTTT.

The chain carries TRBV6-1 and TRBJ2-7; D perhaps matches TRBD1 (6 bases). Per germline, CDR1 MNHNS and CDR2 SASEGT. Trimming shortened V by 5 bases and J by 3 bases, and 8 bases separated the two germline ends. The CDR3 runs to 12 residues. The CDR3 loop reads CASSTGIYEQYF. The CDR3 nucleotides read TGTGCCAGCAGTACAGGGATCTACGAGCAGTACTTC.

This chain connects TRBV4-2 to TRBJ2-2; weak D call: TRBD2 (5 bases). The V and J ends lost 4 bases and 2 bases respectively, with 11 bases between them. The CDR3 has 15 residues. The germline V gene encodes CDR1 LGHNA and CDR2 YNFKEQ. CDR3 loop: CASSLLADNTGELFF. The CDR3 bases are TGTGCCAGCAGCCTGCTAGCAGACAACACCGGGGAGCTGTTTTTT.

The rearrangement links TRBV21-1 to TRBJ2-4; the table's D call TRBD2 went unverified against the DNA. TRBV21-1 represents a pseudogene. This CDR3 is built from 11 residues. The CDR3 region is CASSWGGAGYF. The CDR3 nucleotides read TGTGCCAGCAGTTGGGGGGGGGCTGGGTACTTC.

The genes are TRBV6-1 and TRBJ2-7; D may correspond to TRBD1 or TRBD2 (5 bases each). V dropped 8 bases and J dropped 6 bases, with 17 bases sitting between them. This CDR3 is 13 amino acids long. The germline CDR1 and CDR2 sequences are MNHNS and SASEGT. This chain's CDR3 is CASPLGDGAEQYF. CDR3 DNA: TGTGCCAGCCCTCTCGGGGACGGGGCCGAGCAGTACTTC.

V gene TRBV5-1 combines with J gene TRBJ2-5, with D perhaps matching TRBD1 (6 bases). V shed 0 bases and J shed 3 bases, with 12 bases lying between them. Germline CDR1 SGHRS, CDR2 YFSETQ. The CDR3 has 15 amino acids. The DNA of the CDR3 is TGCGCCAGCAGCTTGGGACAGGTTGTCGAAGAGACCCAGTACTTC. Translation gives CASSLGQVVEETQYF.

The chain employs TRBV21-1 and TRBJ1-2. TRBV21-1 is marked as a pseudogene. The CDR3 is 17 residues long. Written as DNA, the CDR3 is TGTGCCACACCACCCCCTTCGGACCTACCGCCCAACTATGGCTACACCTTC. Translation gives CATPPPSDLPPNYGYTF.

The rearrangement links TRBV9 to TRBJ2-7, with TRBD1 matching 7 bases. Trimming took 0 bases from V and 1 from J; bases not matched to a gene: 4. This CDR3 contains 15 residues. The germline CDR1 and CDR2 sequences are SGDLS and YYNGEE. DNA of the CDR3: TGTGCCAGCAGCGTAGAGACAGGGTCTTCCTACGAGCAGTACTTC. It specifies CASSVETGSSYEQYF.

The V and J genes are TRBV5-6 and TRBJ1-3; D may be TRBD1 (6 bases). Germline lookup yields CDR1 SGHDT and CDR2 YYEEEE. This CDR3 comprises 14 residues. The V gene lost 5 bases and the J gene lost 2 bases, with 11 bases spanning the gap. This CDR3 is CASRVQGAGNTIYF. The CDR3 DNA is TGTGCCAGCAGGGTACAGGGTGCTGGAAACACCATATATTTT.